The 17 T cell receptor beta chains below all came from one sample that was sequenced in a study of T cells in Graves' hyperthyroidism and ophthalmopathy. There were TCR beta CDR3 regions amplified from RNA transcripts. First-round RT-PCR with HTBI primers amplified the TCR CDR3 region. Using its own MiXCR run on the multiplex PCR reads, TCRdb lists one record per CDR3 protein. The repertoire holds hundreds of thousands of distinct CDR3 sequences, with about a sixth as singletons. The sequenced material came from blood. The source is a young woman with Graves' hyperthyroidism.

This clonotype was seen a few times. This sequence joins TRBV20-1 and TRBJ2-5; TRBD2 matches at 9 bases. V lost 1 base to trimming and J lost 4 bases; unmatched junction nucleotides: 10. Per the germline V gene, CDR1 is DFQATT and CDR2 is SNEGSKA (reference sequence). The CDR3 loop spans 16 amino acids. The CDR3 DNA sequence: TGCAGTGCTAGAGCCGTAGCGGGGGCCCCGGGAGAGACCCAGTACTTC. Translating it yields CSARAVAGAPGETQYF.

A few counts support this clonotype. Germline is not matched at one junction end, which may reflect a read error. The CDR3, as DNA: TGTACCAGCAGTACCTCTTTGAGAGATTCACCCCTCCACTTT. Translating it yields CTSSTSLRDSPLHF. This chain uses TRBV2 with TRBJ1-6; D unclear. The CDR3 extends over 14 amino acids. Per the germline V gene, CDR1 is SNHLY and CDR2 is FYNNEI.

In this sample, this clonotype turned up many times. This chain joins TRBV7-2 and TRBJ2-5; a possible D gene is TRBD1 (6 bases). The V end lost 7 bases, the J end lost 5 bases, and 17 bases lay between the germline ends. The CDR3 consists of 14 residues. Germline loops: CDR1 SGHTA, CDR2 FQGNSA. CDR3 in amino acids: CASKTTLGAETQYF. CDR3 nucleotides: TGTGCCAGCAAGACCACGCTGGGGGCGGAGACCCAGTACTTC.

V usage is TRBV5-1 and J usage is TRBJ1-3; no reliable D call. The CDR3 contains 16 residues. With 1 base removed from V and 0 bases from J, the gap between germline ends came to 11 bases. Looked up from germline, CDR1 is SGHRS and CDR2 is YFSETQ. The CDR3 nucleotides read TGCGCCAGCAGCTTGTCCGCCAGAAGCTCTGGAAACACCATATATTTT. It translates to CASSLSARSSGNTIYF.

The chain joins TRBV19 to TRBJ2-3; 7 positions match TRBD2. CDR1 is LNHDA, CDR2 SQIVND, per germline (reference sequence). The CDR3 is 14 amino acids. The V and J ends lost 9 bases and 0 bases, in that order; junction bases with no gene match: 6. The CDR3 spells CASKSGISTDTQYF. Here the CDR3 DNA reads TGTGCCAGCAAGAGCGGGATCAGCACAGATACGCAGTATTTT.

The chain is built from TRBV5-1 and TRBJ2-5; TRBD2 matches at 7 bases. The V and J ends lost 4 bases and 1 base, in that order; junction bases with no gene match: 7. The CDR3 totals 15 residues. Germline V CDR1 and CDR2: SGHRS, YFSETQ. The CDR3 region has the DNA TGCGCCAGCAGCGAGACTAGCTTAACCCAAGAGACCCAGTACTTC. This translates into CASSETSLTQETQYF. The full variable domain, with the rest looked up from reference TRBV5-1 and TRBJ2-5, is KAGVTQTPRYLIKTRGQQVTLSCSPISGHRSVSWYQQTPGQGLQFLFEYFSETQRNKGNFPGRFSGRQFSNSRSEMNVSTLELGDSALYLCASSETSLTQETQYFGPGTRLLVL.

The chain has TRBV20-1 and TRBJ2-5, with D perhaps matching TRBD2 (6 bases). Trimming took off 6 bases at V and 2 bases at J, with 16 bases between the two ends. The CDR3 length is 14 residues. CDR1 is DFQATT, CDR2 SNEGSKA, per germline (reference sequence). In nucleotides, the CDR3 is TGCAGTGCAAGGAAGACCGGGACTCAAGAGACCCAGTACTTC. It codes for CSARKTGTQETQYF.

The sample holds many counts of this clonotype. This chain links TRBV5-6 with TRBJ2-2, with D hard to call. Deletions cut 4 bases from V and 1 base from J, with 11 bases between. This CDR3 is 15 amino acids long. Germline lookup yields CDR1 SGHDT and CDR2 YYEEEE. CDR3 amino acids: CASSILWVNTGELFF. The DNA of the CDR3 is TGTGCCAGCAGCATCCTGTGGGTGAACACCGGGGAGCTGTTTTTT.

The rearrangement joins TRBV6-1 to TRBJ2-1; 10 nucleotides agree with TRBD2. After removal of 6 bases from V and 5 bases from J, the junction contained 10 bases not matched to a gene. The CDR3 has 16 amino acids. Germline assignment: CDR1 MNHNS and CDR2 SASEGT. The CDR3, as DNA: TGTGCCAGCAGATTGGGCAAGCGGGAGGGCCACAATGAGCAGTTCTTC. Protein product: CASRLGKREGHNEQFF.

The chain recombines TRBV29-1 with TRBJ2-7, with TRBD1 as a possible D gene (6 bases). The V gene's germline CDR1 is SQVTM and CDR2 ANQGSEA. This CDR3 has 17 amino acids. Trimming cost V 5 bases and J 2 bases, with 25 bases left between them. The CDR3 region is CSVKNTGIPDGAYEQYF. CDR3 sequence (DNA): TGCAGCGTTAAGAATACAGGGATTCCGGACGGGGCCTACGAGCAGTACTTC.

The rearrangement uses TRBV4-1 and TRBJ1-6; no firm D call. CDR1 is MGHRA and CDR2 is YSYEKL in the germline V gene. Trimming removed 4 bases at V and 2 bases at J, with 12 bases between. The CDR3 loop spans 16 amino acids. The CDR3 reads CASSPQLIAYNSPLHF. Here the CDR3 DNA reads TGCGCCAGCAGCCCTCAATTGATCGCCTATAATTCACCCCTCCACTTT.

The sample holds a few counts of this clonotype. The J gene is TRBJ2-3, the V gene TRBV11-3, with 15 positions matching TRBD2. The germline V gene encodes CDR1 SGHNT and CDR2 YENEEA. CDR3 length: 17 residues. V trimming: 5 bases; J trimming: 6 bases; junction bases outside the gene matches: 9. CDR3 residues: CASSPGLAGGRRDTQYF. The CDR3 DNA is TGTGCCAGCAGCCCGGGACTAGCGGGGGGAAGAAGGGATACGCAGTATTTT. Full variable domain (remainder filled in from reference TRBV11-3 and TRBJ2-3): EAGVVQSPRYKIIEKKQPVAFWCNPISGHNTLYWYLQNLGQGPELLIRYENEEAVDDSQLPKDRFSAERLKGVDSTLKIQPAELGDSAVYLCASSPGLAGGRRDTQYFGPGTRLTVL.

In this sample, this clonotype turned up many times. This sequence joins TRBV28 and TRBJ2-1; no clear D gene. V was shortened by 7 bases and J by 3 bases, with 10 bases between the two germline ends. The germline CDR1 and CDR2 sequences are MDHEN and SYDVKM. CDR3 length: 13 amino acids. This chain's CDR3 is CASNVDGYNEQFF. The CDR3 DNA reads as TGTGCCAGCAACGTCGACGGCTACAATGAGCAGTTCTTC.

This clonotype was counted ten times or more. The chain has TRBV12-3 or TRBV12-4 and TRBJ1-2; TRBD1 is a possible D gene (5 bases). V was shortened by 5 bases and J by 0 bases, with 13 bases between the two germline ends. The CDR3 totals 15 residues. CDR3 DNA sequence: TGTGCCAGCAGTCCCGCAGGGCTCTCTAACTATGGCTACACCTTC. This sequence encodes CASSPAGLSNYGYTF.

This clonotype was seen at least ten times. The chain uses TRBV20-1 and TRBJ2-1; 8 bases match TRBD2. Germline-derived CDR1 and CDR2 are DFQATT and SNEGSKA (reference sequence). CDR3 length equals 14 residues. Unmatched junction bases numbered 8, after V lost 3 bases and J lost 7 bases. CDR3 residues: CSASSGGAWNEQFF. Here the CDR3 DNA reads TGCAGTGCTAGCTCGGGGGGGGCGTGGAATGAGCAGTTCTTC.

The chain combines TRBV10-3 with TRBJ1-1; 7 nucleotides line up with TRBD1. The CDR3 is made up of 16 amino acids. The trim removed 3 bases at V and 3 bases at J, leaving 10 bases unmatched. Looked up from germline, CDR1 is ENHRY and CDR2 is SYGVKD. The CDR3 DNA follows: TGTGCCATCAGTGAAGGGACAGTGAACTGGTACACTGAAGCTTTCTTT. Protein: CAISEGTVNWYTEAFF.

The rearrangement joins TRBV6-5 to TRBJ2-7, with D uncertain. Trimming removed 4 bases from V and 3 bases from J, with 16 bases in between. Germline V lookup: CDR1 MNHEY, CDR2 SVGAGI. The CDR3 runs to 15 residues. The CDR3 sequence: CASSSSFGKVYEQYF. In nucleotides, the CDR3 is TGTGCCAGCAGTTCTTCTTTTGGCAAAGTCTACGAGCAGTACTTC.